The source of this T cell receptor beta chain is a study of shared clonotypes between healthy human individuals. Findings of the study overall: Non-shared clonotypes showed lower generation probabilities than clonotypes common to all four donors.

CD45RO-negative CD8 cells positively selected for CCR7 made up the naive population, which excluded terminally differentiated effector memory CD45RA+ cells. Some clones are missing from TCRdb's copy, which holds only in-frame ones; the method was immunoSEQ multiplex PCR. The sample has nearly 2 million clones; roughly 94% are singletons. A word on this clone: Its antigen is unknown. Other DNA sequences in this sample translate to the same CDR3.

The sample comprised naive CD8+ T cells sorted from blood. The TCR was taken from a man aged 18 to 30 in good health.

This chain's CDR3 is CASSLAGTEAFF. The CDR3 DNA follows: TGTGCCAGCAGCTTAGCAGGGACTGAAGCTTTCTTT. This chain joins TRBV7-6 and TRBJ1-1, with unresolved D. Germline lookup yields CDR1 SGHVS and CDR2 FNYEAQ. Trimming took off 0 bases at V and 5 bases at J, with 4 bases between the two ends. The CDR3 totals 12 residues. Variable domain in full (rest from reference TRBV7-6 and TRBJ1-1): GAGVSQSPRYKVTKRGQDVALRCDPISGHVSLYWYRQALGQGPEFLTYFNYEAQQDKSGLPNDRFSAERPEGSISTLTIQRTEQRDSAMYRCASSLAGTEAFFGQGTRLTVV.